The source of this T cell receptor (beta chain) is a study of CXCR3-negative and CXCR3-positive naive CD8 T cells (dated by TCRdb to about 2019). As for the study more broadly: In total, about 135 million TRB reads were obtained, corresponding to roughly 1.5 +/- 0.3 million reads per library. The diversity and physicochemical repertoire analyses included 11 donors pooled from two independent experiments. The TRBV-TRBJ cluster analysis covered naive subsets from 5 or 6 donors and memory cells from 3 donors. The research as a whole found: Repertoire diversity was comparably high in both naive subsets but much lower in memory CD8+ T cells. Because surface CD5, which is linked to self-reactivity in mice, was comparable between the naive subsets, TCR interaction strength was also inferred from the physicochemical properties of TRB CDR3s. Because CXCR3 expression was partially decreased after cryopreservation, freshly isolated PBMCs were used for most assays. TRBV-TRBJ usage was similar between naive CXCR3-negative and CXCR3-positive cells from the same donor, while memory cells showed distinct patterns.

For every CD8+ T cell subset, over 250,000 cells were flow-sorted straight into RLT lysis buffer, and each subset was sorted in triplicate. Using standard density gradient centrifugation, peripheral blood mononuclear cells were isolated from buffy coats. Total RNA was extracted from sorted cells with an RNeasy Mini Kit. Per the germline V gene, MNHEY is the CDR1 and SVGEGT is the CDR2. The CDR3 spans 15 residues, from the cysteine through the phenylalanine. DNA is not recorded here. The instrument was a NextSeq 550. The Human TCR Profiling Kit (MiLaboratory) was used to prepare UMI-labeled 5' RACE TRB cDNA libraries. The full amount of extracted RNA was used for cDNA synthesis, and the full amount of resulting cDNA was used for PCR amplification. Libraries were prepared in parallel using an identical number of PCR cycles. The authors processed their data as follows. With a requirement of at least two reads per UMI, MIGEC and MiXCR extracted about 50,000 +/- 10,000 unique UMI-labeled TRB cDNA molecules per library. An average of 40,000 +/- 10,000 functional in-frame TRB CDR3 nucleotide clonotypes without stop codons was found per library. After downsampling to 5000 UMI-labeled TRB molecules per sample, diversity metrics such as normalized Shannon-Wiener and Chao1 were calculated in VDJtools. VDJtools computed clonotype-size-weighted physicochemical properties of the central five CDR3 residues: interaction energy, strength, volume and Kidera factor 4. Based on TCRdb reprocessing of the reads, there is one entry per CDR3 protein sequence, and DNA is missing. The V and J calls reflect TCRdb's pipeline rather than the authors' work. This sample's table carries about 40,000 distinct CDR3 sequences. The ten largest clones add up to 6.5% to 8.5% of the sample.

This clonotype registers as medium-sized (0.01 to 0.1%) by frequency; no count is noted. There is no known antigen for this receptor. The chain was built from TRBV6-2 or TRBV6-3 and TRBJ2-7. The sample comprised memory CD8+ T cells from blood. The cell subset or site label, read with the paper, signifies: conventional CD8+ memory T cells (TMEM), sorted as controls. This clonotype was obtained from a human donor in good health. Some clones in this sample may be carry-over from other donors' samples. The CDR3 protein is CASITTPDSSYEQYF.